This paragraph reports one TCR beta chain. V was pared by 3 bases and J by 6 bases, with 7 bases of the junction left unmatched. Germline lookup yields CDR1 LNHDA and CDR2 SQIVND (reference sequence). This CDR3 has 14 amino acids. This record belongs to a study of blood T cell repertoires in COVID-19. Study-wide background: Samples came from the United States, Italy and Spain, spanning acute and convalescent COVID-19. T cells, B-cell-depleted T cells, or PBMCs supplied cDNA or gDNA.

Enrolled during active infection, Seattle patients were then followed longitudinally. Methods used by the authors: It was from reference gene primer amplification that nucleated cell counts were estimated. The protocol was immunoSEQ multiplex PCR, while the TCRdb copy is restricted to in-frame clones and leaves out a portion. The DNA gave D and trimming, while V, J and clone size come from that table. The top ten clones hold nearly 6.5% of a sample with hundreds of thousands of clones, 75% to 90% of them seen once. The sequenced sample consisted of peripheral blood. This TCR came from a woman in her fifties or sixties with COVID-19, enrolled during active disease. The chain recombines TRBV19 with TRBJ2-7; 8 bases are shared with TRBD2. The CDR3 loop is CASSIASGSSEQYF. The CDR3 bases are TGTGCCAGTAGTATTGCTAGCGGGTCTTCCGAGCAGTACTTC. Full variable domain (missing parts from reference TRBV19 and TRBJ2-7): DGGITQSPKYLFRKEGQNVTLSCEQNLNHDAMYWYRQDPGQGLRLIYYSQIVNDFQKGDIAEGYSVSREKKESFPLTVTSAQKNPTAFYLCASSIASGSSEQYFGPGTRLTVT.